This T cell receptor beta chain was recovered during a study of blood T cell repertoires in COVID-19. Sequenced by immunoSEQ multiplex PCR; TCRdb stores in-frame clones only, minus some. The table has approximately 110,000 clones, about 82% seen once. The specimen was peripheral blood. The clonotype comes from a human donor in a cohort sampled during active COVID-19.

The CDR3 here is CASSQSVNYGYTF. The CDR3 DNA reads as TGTGCCAGCAGCCAATCAGTTAACTATGGCTACACCTTC. The gene calls are TRBV3-1 (or the pseudogene TRBV3-2) and TRBJ1-2; no definite D call. The V end was cut by 2 bases, the J end by 1 base, with 5 bases between. Germline V gives CDR1 LGHDT, CDR2 YNNKEL (reference sequence). The CDR3 is 13 residues long.